This T cell receptor beta chain was sequenced in a study of early stage breast cancer tumors. V was cut by 6 bases and J by 4 bases, with 15 bases left in between. This CDR3 contains 15 residues. The germline CDR1 and CDR2 sequences are LNHDA and SQIVND (reference sequence). Only in-frame clones appear in the TCRdb table, and some are missing; sequencing was by immunoSEQ multiplex PCR. The table has 50,000 to 65,000 clones, under 95% seen once. This receptor was obtained from a person aged 70 to 79 with breast cancer. V and J are TRBV19 and TRBJ1-4; tentative D call: TRBD1 (5 bases). Sample: blood. DNA for the CDR3: TGTGCCAGTAGGACAGCGGGCAGACTTAATGAAAAACTGTTTTTT. It encodes CASRTAGRLNEKLFF.